Sequencing of this T cell receptor (beta chain) was carried out in a study of blood T cell repertoires in COVID-19. Study-wide background: The study drew acute and convalescent COVID-19 samples from the United States, Italy and Spain. T cells, B-cell-depleted T cells, or PBMCs provided the cDNA or gDNA that served as material.

This clone was detected once. Original processing methods: From reference gene primer amplification, estimates of nucleated cell counts were derived. This table comes from immunoSEQ multiplex PCR, and its TCRdb copy is limited to in-frame clones, with some not included. V and J calls and clone size follow that table, whereas D and trimming were derived from the DNA. The data hold roughly 120,000 clones, with more than 60% observed a single time. CDR3 length: 15 amino acids. Germline V lookup: CDR1 SNHLY, CDR2 FYNNEI. V was pared by 5 bases and J by 8 bases, with 6 bases of the junction left unmatched.

The genes are TRBV2 and TRBJ2-2; TRBD2 matches at 12 bases. The receptor comes from a man between 65 and 79 years old with acute or convalescent COVID-19. Sequenced: peripheral blood. The CDR3 sequence: CASSRTSGDVGELFF. CDR3 DNA sequence: TGTGCCAGCAGTCGGACTAGCGGGGATGTTGGGGAGCTGTTTTTT.